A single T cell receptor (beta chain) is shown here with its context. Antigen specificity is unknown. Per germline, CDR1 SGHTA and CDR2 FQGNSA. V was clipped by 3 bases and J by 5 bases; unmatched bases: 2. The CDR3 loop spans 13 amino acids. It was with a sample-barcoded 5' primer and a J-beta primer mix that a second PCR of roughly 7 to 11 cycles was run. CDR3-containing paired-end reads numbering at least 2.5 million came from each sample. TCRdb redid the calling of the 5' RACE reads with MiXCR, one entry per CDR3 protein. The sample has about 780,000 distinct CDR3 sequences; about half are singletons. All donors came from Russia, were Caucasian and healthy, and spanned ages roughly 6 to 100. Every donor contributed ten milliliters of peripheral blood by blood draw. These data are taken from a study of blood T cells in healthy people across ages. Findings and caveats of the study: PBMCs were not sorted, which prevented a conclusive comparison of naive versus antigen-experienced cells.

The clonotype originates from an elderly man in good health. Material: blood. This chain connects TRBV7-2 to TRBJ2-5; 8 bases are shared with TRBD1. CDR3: CASSFRTGETQYF. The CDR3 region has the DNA TGTGCCAGCAGCTTCCGGACAGGGGAGACCCAGTACTTC. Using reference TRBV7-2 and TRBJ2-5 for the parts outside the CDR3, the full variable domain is GAGVSQSPSNKVTEKGKDVELRCDPISGHTALYWYRQSLGQGLEFLIYFQGNSAPDKSGLPSDRFSAERTGGSVSTLTIQRTQQEDSAVYLCASSFRTGETQYFGPGTRLLVL.